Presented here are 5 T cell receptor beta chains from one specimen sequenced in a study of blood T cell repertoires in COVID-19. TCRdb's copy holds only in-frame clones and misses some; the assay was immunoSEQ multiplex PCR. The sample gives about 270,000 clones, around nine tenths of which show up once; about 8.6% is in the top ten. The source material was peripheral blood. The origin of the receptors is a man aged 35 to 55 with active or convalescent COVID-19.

CDR3 DNA: TGTGCCAGCAGTCCTCGACAGGGTGGCGGCTACACCTTC. Translation: CASSPRQGGGYTF. The V call is TRBV6-5, the J call TRBJ1-2; 7 nucleotides align to TRBD1. Trimming at V came to 5 bases and at J to 8 bases, leaving 8 bases not matched to a gene. Germline CDR1 and CDR2: MNHEY and SVGAGI. This CDR3 is 13 amino acids long.

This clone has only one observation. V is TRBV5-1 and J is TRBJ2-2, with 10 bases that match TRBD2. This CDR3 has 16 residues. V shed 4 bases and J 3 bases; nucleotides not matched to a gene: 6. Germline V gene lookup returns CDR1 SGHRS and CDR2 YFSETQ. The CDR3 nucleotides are TGCGCCAGCAGCGTATTAGCGGGAGGAGACACCGGGGAGCTGTTTTTT. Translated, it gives CASSVLAGGDTGELFF.

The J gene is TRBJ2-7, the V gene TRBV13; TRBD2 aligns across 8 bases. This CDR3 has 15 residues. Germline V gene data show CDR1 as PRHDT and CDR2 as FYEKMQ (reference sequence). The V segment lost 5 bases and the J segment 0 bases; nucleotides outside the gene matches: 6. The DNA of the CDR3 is TGTGCCAGCAGCCCCAGCGGGGGAGGCTCCTACGAGCAGTACTTC. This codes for CASSPSGGGSYEQYF. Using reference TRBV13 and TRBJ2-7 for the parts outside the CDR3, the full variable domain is AAGVIQSPRHLIKEKRETATLKCYPIPRHDTVYWYQQGPGQDPQFLISFYEKMQSDKGSIPDRFSAQQFSDYHSELNMSSLELGDSALYFCASSPSGGGSYEQYFGPGTRLTVT.

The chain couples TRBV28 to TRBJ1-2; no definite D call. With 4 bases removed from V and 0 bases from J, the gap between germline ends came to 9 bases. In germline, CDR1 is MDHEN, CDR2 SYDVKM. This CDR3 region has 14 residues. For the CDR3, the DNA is TGTGCCAGCAGTTCCGGGGAGCCTAACTATGGCTACACCTTC. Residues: CASSSGEPNYGYTF.

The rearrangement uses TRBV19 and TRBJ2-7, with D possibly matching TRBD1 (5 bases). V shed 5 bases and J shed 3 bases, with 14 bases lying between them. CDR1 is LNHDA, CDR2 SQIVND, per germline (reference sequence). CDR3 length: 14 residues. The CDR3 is CASSRAGNLYEQYF. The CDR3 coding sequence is TGTGCCAGTAGTCGGGCAGGGAACCTCTACGAGCAGTACTTC. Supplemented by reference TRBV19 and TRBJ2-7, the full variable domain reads DGGITQSPKYLFRKEGQNVTLSCEQNLNHDAMYWYRQDPGQGLRLIYYSQIVNDFQKGDIAEGYSVSREKKESFPLTVTSAQKNPTAFYLCASSRAGNLYEQYFGPGTRLTVT.